The T cell receptor (beta chain) under discussion was sequenced for a study of blood T cell repertoires in COVID-19. On the study more broadly: There were acute and convalescent COVID-19 samples, and they came from the United States, Italy and Spain.

In the source study's methods: Estimates of nucleated cell counts were drawn from the amplification of reference gene primers. The protocol was immunoSEQ multiplex PCR, while the TCRdb copy is restricted to in-frame clones and leaves out a portion. For V, J and clone size, that table is used; D and trimming come from the DNA. The sample records fewer than 120,000 clones, approximately 90% being singletons. The germline V gene encodes CDR1 LGHNA and CDR2 YNFKEQ. V shed 0 bases and J shed 6 bases, with 9 bases lying between them. The CDR3 sequence is 14 residues long. The chain recombines TRBV4-2 with TRBJ2-1; TRBD2 is a possible D gene (5 bases). The sequence came from a woman aged 45 to 65 with acute or convalescent COVID-19. Sequenced sample: peripheral blood. CDR3 nucleotide sequence: TGTGCCAGCAGCCAAGATGGAGCGGTCAATGAGCAGTTCTTC. Residues: CASSQDGAVNEQFF.